Listed here are 29 T cell receptor beta chains from one sample, sequenced in a study of T cell clones after liver transplantation. Assay used: immunoSEQ multiplex PCR; TCRdb lists only in-frame clones, some missing. This sample has around 19,000 clones, with roughly 88% found just once. Sequences were derived from CD8+ T cells from blood, sampled before liver transplant. Source of these receptors: a human donor who received a liver transplant.

This rearrangement joins TRBV10-3 to TRBJ2-3; D may be TRBD1 or TRBD2 (5 bases each). The V end lost 3 bases, the J end lost 1 base, and 11 bases lay between the germline ends. The CDR3 contains 15 residues. CDR1 is ENHRY and CDR2 is SYGVKD in the germline V gene. The CDR3 here is CAISDLGDGTDTQYF. The CDR3 nucleotides are TGTGCCATCAGTGATTTGGGGGACGGCACAGATACGCAGTATTTT.

This chain connects TRBV2 to TRBJ2-5; tentatively, D is TRBD1 (5 bases). The CDR3 length is 15 residues. V lost 3 bases and J 2 bases, leaving 13 bases between the germline ends. Germline CDR1 reads SNHLY; CDR2 reads FYNNEI. The CDR3 region is CASSEHAGLQETQYF. The CDR3 DNA follows: TGTGCCAGCAGTGAGCACGCAGGGTTACAAGAGACCCAGTACTTC.

This chain links TRBV9 with TRBJ1-4, with TRBD1 as a possible D gene (6 bases). Trimming took 0 bases from V and 8 from J, leaving 11 bases between them. This CDR3 is 14 amino acids long. Per germline, CDR1 SGDLS and CDR2 YYNGEE. The DNA of the CDR3 is TGTGCCAGCAGCGTAGAGGGACAAGACGAAAAACTGTTTTTT. It translates to CASSVEGQDEKLFF.

The genes are TRBV19 and TRBJ1-2; 7 bases are shared with TRBD1. Losses at the gene ends were 2 bases for V and 0 bases for J; bases not matched to a gene: 0. CDR3 length equals 14 residues. The V gene's germline CDR1 is LNHDA and CDR2 SQIVND (reference sequence). This CDR3 is CASSIQGANYGYTF. The CDR3, as DNA: TGTGCCAGTAGTATACAGGGGGCTAACTATGGCTACACCTTC.

This rearrangement joins TRBV5-6 to TRBJ2-3, with TRBD2 matching 7 bases. CDR3 size: 15 residues. With V trimmed by 5 bases and J by 3 bases, 9 bases remained unmatched. Germline CDR1 and CDR2: SGHDT and YYEEEE. CDR3: CASRPWGGYTDTQYF. The DNA for the CDR3 is TGTGCCAGCAGACCTTGGGGGGGTTATACAGATACGCAGTATTTT.

V usage is TRBV7-9 and J usage is TRBJ2-2; the D is unclear. V was pared by 3 bases and J by 3 bases, with 2 bases between. This CDR3 comprises 12 residues. Germline loops: CDR1 SEHNR, CDR2 FQNEAQ (reference sequence). CDR3 loop: CASSFDTGELFF. As DNA, the CDR3 is TGTGCCAGCAGCTTCGACACCGGGGAGCTGTTTTTT.

The chain couples TRBV5-6 to TRBJ2-7; D is possibly TRBD1 (5 bases). Trimming shortened V by 0 bases and J by 1 base, and 11 bases separated the two germline ends. Germline V CDR1 and CDR2: SGHDT, YYEEEE. This CDR3 spans 15 amino acids. DNA for the CDR3: TGTGCCAGCAGCTTGGATCCTCAGGGTTCCTACGAGCAGTACTTC. It translates to CASSLDPQGSYEQYF. The whole variable domain, filled in from reference TRBV5-6 and TRBJ2-7, reads DAGVTQSPTHLIKTRGQQVTLRCSPKSGHDTVSWYQQALGQGPQFIFQYYEEEERQRGNFPDRFSGHQFPNYSSELNVNALLLGDSALYLCASSLDPQGSYEQYFGPGTRLTVT.

This chain uses TRBV5-5 with TRBJ1-1; 11 nucleotides align to TRBD1. Germline assignment: CDR1 SGHKS and CDR2 YYEKEE (reference sequence). Losses at the gene ends were 4 bases for V and 3 bases for J; bases not matched to a gene: 11. There are 17 residues in the CDR3. The CDR3 DNA reads TGTGCCAGCAGCCAAAACTTCCCGGGACAGGGGGACACTGAAGCTTTCTTT. Translating it yields CASSQNFPGQGDTEAFF.

The rearrangement links TRBV7-9 to TRBJ2-7, with 12 bases matching TRBD2. The germline V gene encodes CDR1 SEHNR and CDR2 FQNEAQ (reference sequence). J gave up 0 bases and V 6 bases, and 6 bases lay outside the gene matches. The CDR3 length is 16 residues. In DNA form, the CDR3 reads TGTGCCAGCAGGGATACTAGCGGGGGGACCTCCTACGAGCAGTACTTC. Protein product: CASRDTSGGTSYEQYF.

V usage is TRBV18 and J usage is TRBJ2-2; D possibly corresponds to TRBD2 (5 bases). Germline lookup yields CDR1 KGHSH and CDR2 LQKENI. This CDR3 is built from 14 residues. The V and J ends lost 2 bases and 1 base respectively, with 5 bases between them. This chain's CDR3 is CASSPEGNTGELFF. Written as DNA, the CDR3 is TGTGCCAGCTCACCAGAGGGGAACACCGGGGAGCTGTTTTTT.

The V call is TRBV7-2, the J call TRBJ1-5; TRBD1 matches at 12 bases. CDR3 size: 16 residues. Germline trimming cut 2 bases from V and 7 bases from J; bases unmatched to any gene: 6. CDR1 is SGHTA, CDR2 FQGNSA, per germline. This CDR3 is CASSLTGTGGRQPQHF. In DNA, the CDR3 is TGTGCCAGCAGCTTAACCGGGACAGGGGGCCGGCAGCCCCAGCATTTT.

The chain has TRBV2 and TRBJ2-7, with D perhaps matching TRBD1 or TRBD2 (5 bases each). Germline lookup yields CDR1 SNHLY and CDR2 FYNNEI. This CDR3 spans 12 amino acids. Trimming cost V 10 bases and J 1 base, with 11 bases left between them. As DNA, the CDR3 is TGTGCCACTAGGGACGTTTCCTACGAGCAGTACTTC. Translated, it gives CATRDVSYEQYF.

This chain links TRBV19 with TRBJ2-7; maybe TRBD1 (6 bases). Germline CDR1 LNHDA, CDR2 SQIVND (reference sequence). V was trimmed by 8 bases and J by 0 bases, leaving 17 bases between them. This CDR3 region has 15 residues. DNA for the CDR3: TGTGCCAGTTCCGGCACCACAGGGAGCTCCTACGAGCAGTACTTC. Translated: CASSGTTGSSYEQYF.

This rearrangement joins TRBV14 to TRBJ2-7, with 10 nucleotides matching TRBD2. Germline CDR1 reads SGHDN; CDR2 reads FVKESK. This CDR3 contains 15 residues. After removal of 3 bases from V and 7 bases from J, the junction contained 9 bases not matched to a gene. CDR3 loop: CASSQTSGRLREQYF. As DNA, the CDR3 is TGTGCCAGCAGCCAGACTAGCGGGCGCCTCAGGGAGCAGTACTTC.

The rearrangement uses TRBV29-1 and TRBJ2-7, with 8 nucleotides matching TRBD1. The ends lost 7 bases at V and 5 bases at J; junction bases unmatched: 7. CDR1 and CDR2 (germline): SQVTM, ANQGSEA. The CDR3 consists of 12 residues. The CDR3 spells CSATRTGHEQYF. CDR3 coding DNA: TGCAGCGCTACCCGGACAGGGCACGAGCAGTACTTC.

To note about this clone: The junction departs from the called germline gene at one end, perhaps through a read error. Other nucleotide sequences in the sample specify the same CDR3. J is TRBJ2-1 and V is TRBV13; 7 nucleotides align to TRBD1. The CDR3 sequence is 15 residues long. The germline V gene has CDR1 PRHDT and CDR2 FYEKMQ (reference sequence). CDR3: CASSLGDSSYNEQFF. As DNA, the CDR3 is TGTGCCAGCAGCCTAGGGGACAGCTCCTACAATGAGCAGTTCTTC.

The rearrangement links TRBV28 to TRBJ2-1, with D maybe TRBD2 (6 bases). The CDR3 is made up of 16 amino acids. V was cut by 3 bases and J by 6 bases, with 18 bases left in between. From germline, CDR1 is MDHEN and CDR2 SYDVKM. The DNA of the CDR3 is TGTGCCAGCAGTTTCGCTCCAGGAGGGCCCGGCAATGAGCAGTTCTTC. This gives the protein CASSFAPGGPGNEQFF.

This chain joins TRBV19 and TRBJ2-2, with TRBD1 as a possible D gene (6 bases). Trimming left V 8 bases short and J 3 bases short, with 16 bases between. This CDR3 has 15 residues. Germline CDR1 LNHDA, CDR2 SQIVND (reference sequence). CDR3 amino acids: CASGHGQTDTGELFF. The CDR3 coding sequence is TGTGCCAGTGGCCACGGACAGACTGACACCGGGGAGCTGTTTTTT.

The chain is built from TRBV6-5 and TRBJ1-4; D is unresolved. Trimming removed 4 bases at V and 2 bases at J, with 11 bases between. This CDR3 has 15 residues. Germline loops: CDR1 MNHEY, CDR2 SVGAGI. The CDR3 is CASSFSEDTNEKLFF. DNA for the CDR3: TGTGCCAGCAGTTTTTCGGAGGACACTAATGAAAAACTGTTTTTT.

The V and J genes are TRBV19 and TRBJ2-5; D might be TRBD1 or TRBD2, each matching 5 bases. Judging by the DNA end, TRBJ2-7 fits better; the J call may be wrong. The V gene's germline CDR1 is LNHDA and CDR2 SQIVND (reference sequence). CDR3 size: 14 residues. The CDR3 nucleotides read TGTGCCAGTAGTCCCTGGGACGGCTCCTACGAGCAGTACTTC. Its translation is CASSPWDGSYEQYF.

The rearrangement uses TRBV4-1 and TRBJ1-2; no definite D call. Germline V gene data show CDR1 as MGHRA and CDR2 as YSYEKL. The CDR3 is made up of 16 amino acids. V was trimmed by 4 bases and J by 1 base, leaving 16 bases between them. In DNA, the CDR3 is TGCGCCAGCAGCCCCTTGGGAACAGCGTATAACTATGGCTACACCTTC. It encodes CASSPLGTAYNYGYTF.

The chain has TRBV28 and TRBJ2-5, with TRBD1 matching 8 bases. J lost 3 bases, V lost 6 bases, and 6 bases had no gene match. Germline V lookup: CDR1 MDHEN, CDR2 SYDVKM. CDR3 length: 14 amino acids. The CDR3 sequence: CASSFPGGKETQYF. As DNA, the CDR3 is TGTGCCAGCAGCTTCCCAGGGGGCAAAGAGACCCAGTACTTC.

V is TRBV29-1 and J is TRBJ2-7, with TRBD1 matching over 7 bases. From germline, CDR1 is SQVTM and CDR2 ANQGSEA. V was pared by 5 bases and J by 2 bases, with 3 bases of the junction left unmatched. CDR3 length: 12 amino acids. The CDR3 loop reads CSVRDRTYEQYF. CDR3 bases: TGCAGCGTTCGGGACAGAACCTACGAGCAGTACTTC.

This chain uses TRBV27 with TRBJ2-3, with a tentative D call TRBD1 (6 bases). Trimming cost V 1 base and J 2 bases, with 10 bases left between them. Germline-derived CDR1 and CDR2 are MNHEY and SMNVEV (reference sequence). The CDR3 extends over 15 amino acids. The chain's CDR3 is CASSLWQGSTDTQYF. In DNA, the CDR3 is TGTGCCAGCAGTTTATGGCAGGGGTCCACAGATACGCAGTATTTT.

The gene calls are TRBV6-1 and TRBJ1-5; D gene ambiguous. Germline values: CDR1 MNHNS, CDR2 SASEGT. The length of the CDR3 is 11 residues. Between the trimmed V and J ends, which lost 4 bases and 4 bases, there was a span of 2 bases. CDR3 in DNA: TGTGCCAGCAGTGGGAATCAGCCCCAGCATTTT. Amino acids: CASSGNQPQHF.

This chain links TRBV11-3 with TRBJ2-7; TRBD1 or TRBD2 may be the D gene (5 bases each). Trimming took 5 bases from V and 2 from J, leaving 16 bases between them. Germline V CDR1 and CDR2: SGHNT, YENEEA. The CDR3 is 15 residues long. The CDR3 sequence is CASSPRGDGTYEQYF. CDR3 DNA: TGTGCCAGCAGCCCTCGAGGGGATGGGACCTACGAGCAGTACTTC.

The gene calls are TRBV6-1 and TRBJ2-1; D is perhaps TRBD2 (5 bases). The CDR3 covers 15 residues. V lost 1 base and J lost 3, with 10 bases in between. Germline values: CDR1 MNHNS, CDR2 SASEGT. The DNA of the CDR3 is TGTGCCAGCAGTGAAGAAGGAGGTTTCTACAATGAGCAGTTCTTC. This codes for CASSEEGGFYNEQFF.

The gene calls are TRBV28 and TRBJ2-3; D gene ambiguous. This CDR3 has 16 residues. CDR1 MDHEN and CDR2 SYDVKM come from the germline V gene. V lost 3 bases, J lost 2 bases, and 15 bases lay in between. The CDR3 is CASSLRRDEDTDTQYF. The CDR3 bases are TGTGCCAGCAGTTTGAGGCGAGACGAGGACACAGATACGCAGTATTTT. The whole variable domain, filled in from reference TRBV28 and TRBJ2-3, reads DVKVTQSSRYLVKRTGEKVFLECVQDMDHENMFWYRQDPGLGLRLIYFSYDVKMKEKGDIPEGYSVSREKKERFSLILESASTNQTSMYLCASSLRRDEDTDTQYFGPGTRLTVL.

The rearrangement uses TRBV2 and TRBJ2-1; D might be TRBD1 (5 bases). The CDR3 runs to 14 residues. Germline V gene lookup returns CDR1 SNHLY and CDR2 FYNNEI. V dropped 2 bases and J dropped 15 bases, with 20 bases sitting between them. The CDR3 sequence: CASSEQGRTEQLFF. CDR3 DNA: TGTGCCAGCAGTGAACAGGGCCGGACCGAGCAGCTGTTCTTC.